This paragraph covers one TCR beta chain sequence. The sample is drawn from a study of blood T cell repertoires in COVID-19. On the study more broadly: There were acute and convalescent COVID-19 samples, and they came from the United States, Italy and Spain. PBMCs, B-cell-depleted T cells, or T cells were the source of the cDNA or gDNA that made up the material.

As processed by the authors: From reference gene primer amplification, estimates of nucleated cell counts were derived. Some clones are missing from TCRdb's copy, which holds only in-frame ones; the method was immunoSEQ multiplex PCR. Clone size and V and J calls were adopted from that table, with D and trimming inferred from the DNA. Of some 230,000 clones listed, 70% to 90% are singletons. The CDR3 runs to 17 residues. V was clipped by 5 bases and J by 2 bases; unmatched bases: 9. CDR1 SGHTA and CDR2 FQGTGA come from the germline V gene. The sample consisted of peripheral blood. The chain combines TRBV7-3 with TRBJ2-6; 7 bases fit TRBD1. This sequence originates from a man in his forties with acute or convalescent COVID-19. This CDR3 is CASSRQGRPPGANVLTF. The CDR3 coding sequence is TGTGCCAGCAGCCGACAGGGAAGGCCCCCTGGGGCCAACGTCCTGACTTTC.